The present TCR beta chain was sequenced within a study of cytomegalovirus exposure and HLA in healthy donors. General study findings and limits: Some V segments could not be told apart, so they were left out, TRBV6-2 and TRBV6-3 among them.

The CDR3 extends over 16 amino acids. The germline V gene encodes CDR1 MNHEY and CDR2 SVGAGI. Trimming cost V 4 bases and J 0 bases, with 15 bases left between them. This clone turned up a few times. Its antigen is not identified. A multiplex PCR was run with 60 Vbeta primers and 13 Jbeta primers. The data were produced by immunoSEQ multiplex PCR, yet TCRdb's version contains in-frame clones alone and is incomplete. The sample includes roughly 89,000 clones, 55% to 70% seen only once; the top ten take about a fifth. The TCR sequence derives from a woman between 50 and 59 years old in good health and CMV-seropositive. The sample was PBMCs. The chain carries TRBV6-5 and TRBJ1-2; TRBD1 is a possible D gene (5 bases). The CDR3 reads CASSSPRGEANYGYTF. In DNA form, the CDR3 reads TGTGCCAGCAGTTCCCCGCGGGGGGAAGCTAACTATGGCTACACCTTC.